This TCR beta chain appears in the sequencing data of a study of blood T cell repertoires in COVID-19. The wider study: Acute-phase and convalescent COVID-19 samples originated in the United States, Italy and Spain. Sample material is recorded as cDNA or gDNA derived from T cells, B-cell-depleted T cells, or PBMCs.

The authors' processing: Nucleated cell counts were estimated from reference gene primer amplification. Here immunoSEQ multiplex PCR was the method, and the copy in TCRdb shows in-frame clones only, minus some. V and J calls and clone size are given by that table; D and trimming were obtained from the DNA. This table has approximately 300,000 clones, roughly nine tenths appearing once. This clone was recorded once. Germline values: CDR1 LGHDT, CDR2 YNNKEL (reference sequence). V was cut by 9 bases and J by 0 bases, with 15 bases left in between. The CDR3 is 15 residues long. The TCR comes from a woman in her thirties with COVID-19, enrolled during active disease. The chain links TRBV3-1 (or the pseudogene TRBV3-2) to TRBJ1-3; TRBD1 might be the D (6 bases). The source material was peripheral blood. The CDR3 loop reads CASTTGQNSGNTIYF. The CDR3 DNA sequence: TGTGCCAGTACAACTGGACAGAACTCTGGAAACACCATATATTTT.